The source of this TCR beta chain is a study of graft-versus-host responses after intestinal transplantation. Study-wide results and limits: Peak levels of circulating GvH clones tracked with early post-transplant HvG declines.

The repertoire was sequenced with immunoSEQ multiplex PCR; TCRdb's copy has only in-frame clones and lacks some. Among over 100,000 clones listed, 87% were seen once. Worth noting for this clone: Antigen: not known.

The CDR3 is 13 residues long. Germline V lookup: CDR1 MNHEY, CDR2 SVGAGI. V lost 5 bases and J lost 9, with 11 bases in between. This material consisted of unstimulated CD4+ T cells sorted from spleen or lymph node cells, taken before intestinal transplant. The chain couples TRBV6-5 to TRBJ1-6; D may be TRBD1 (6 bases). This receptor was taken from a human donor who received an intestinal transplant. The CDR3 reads CASSPQGSSPLHF. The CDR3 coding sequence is TGTGCCAGCAGTCCACAGGGTAGTTCACCCCTCCACTTT.